This T cell receptor (beta chain) was obtained from a study of cytomegalovirus exposure and HLA in healthy donors. Study overall: Of around 410 genotyped donors, roughly 81% grouped in the Caucasian-associated ancestry cluster.

Amplification used 60 Vbeta primers and 13 Jbeta primers. Using immunoSEQ multiplex PCR, the repertoire was profiled, and TCRdb retains in-frame clones only, with some absent. This repertoire shows around 150,000 clones, approximately 75% found once; its top ten account for roughly 2%. The clonotype comes from a man between 50 and 59 years old in good health and CMV-seropositive. What was sequenced was PBMCs.

In nucleotides, the CDR3 is TGTGCCAGCAGTGAAGGGGGACAGATTAACTATGGCTACACCTTC. Its translation is CASSEGGQINYGYTF. The V call is TRBV6-1, the J call TRBJ1-2; 7 nucleotides align to TRBD1. The CDR3 runs 15 residues. Germline V gives CDR1 MNHNS, CDR2 SASEGT. V shed 1 base, J shed 1 base, and the junction held 3 bases outside the gene matches.